This T cell receptor (beta chain) comes out of a study of blood T cells in healthy people across ages. The germline V gene encodes CDR1 SSHAT and CDR2 FNYEAQ (reference sequence). CDR3 length: 14 amino acids. Through a sample-barcoded 5' primer and a J-beta primer mix, a second PCR was run for roughly 6 to 11 cycles. From the 5' RACE reads, TCRdb called clonotypes with MiXCR, one entry per CDR3 protein. The repertoire holds 750,000 to 950,000 distinct CDR3 sequences, about 29% seen once, with 10% in the top ten. With regard to this clonotype: Germline is not matched at one junction end, which may reflect a read error.

These data are also associated with another study on T cells of mothers and their children. Per that study: Donation involved a few healthy Caucasian mothers and the six children that they had. According to the study, all extracted RNA entered cDNA synthesis at 1.5 ug per 15 ul. Overlap in related mother-child pairs always slightly exceeded unrelated pairs, never significantly.

This sequence originates from a woman in her 40s in good health. Sequenced: blood. The chain combines TRBV7-7 with TRBJ2-7; TRBD2 aligns across 9 bases. The J call is uncertain, as TRBJ2-5 better fits the DNA end. In DNA, the CDR3 is TGTGCTAGCAGCACTAGCGGGCCCCGTGGGACCCAGTACTTC. Protein product: CASSTSGPRGTQYF.